This TCR beta chain appears in the sequencing data of a study of T-cell memory formation after mild COVID-19 (dated by TCRdb to about 2021). In the study overall: TCR sequence clusters from the two donors were found to be largely donor specific. In two donors, T-cell clones that expanded and contracted after mild COVID-19 were tracked by sequencing TCRalpha and TCRbeta repertoires over time. Two young, previously healthy adult volunteers made up the cohort, one male and one female.

General study outcomes and caveats: SARS-CoV-2 specificity of the second-wave clones peaking on day 37 was not confirmed. The study included only a couple of mild cases, and larger cohorts that include severe cases with pre-infection samples were judged to be necessary. Balanced CD4/CD8 phenotypes were observed for clones contracting from day 15 to 85, whereas a bias towards CD4+ was observed for a second wave of clones expanding from day 15 to 37. Contracting CD4+ clones were located mainly in the CM and EM memory subsets, whereas CD8+ clones were found to be enriched in EMRA. Some responding clones were detected in pre-infection memory, which suggested that pre-existing cross-reactive memory T cells had joined the SARS-CoV-2 response.

TCRdb records Illumina NovaSeq 6000 as the sequencer. cDNA libraries for TCRalpha and TCRbeta were prepared by 5'RACE using constant-segment primers, with sample barcodes and unique molecular identifiers added. RNA was extracted from every sample with Trizol reagent. The libraries were amplified in two PCR steps, and the second step added a second sample barcode and Illumina TruSeq adapters. Sequencing of libraries was performed on an Illumina NovaSeq with 2 x 150 bp paired-end reads. Regarding the original processing steps: Reads were demultiplexed and collapsed into UMI-guided consensus sequences with migec v1.2.7. Using mixcr v2.1.11, UMI consensuses were aligned to TRA and TRB V and J templates and then assembled into clonotypes. A clonotype was counted as expanded or contracted only if both edgeR and NoisET called the change significant, with noise models trained on biological replicates. edgeR calls used a false discovery rate-adjusted p below 0.01 and a log2 fold-change threshold of 1. PCA with hierarchical clustering of max-normalized trajectories of the 1000 most abundant clonotypes was used as exploratory dynamics analysis. Each responding clone was given a CD4 or CD8 phenotype based on the CD4+ and CD8+ repertoires, which had been sequenced separately. The public reads were quality trimmed at Q25 with fastp and then assembled into clones with MiXCR by TCRdb, keeping productive beta chains. Every entry covers one CDR3 protein and lists the most common genes and DNA from its rows. V and J calls and clone size were set by TCRdb, not the authors. The sample table records under 150,000 distinct CDR3 sequences; roughly 15% of these occur just once. The ten largest clonotypes hold approximately 14% of the sample.

Ficoll-Paque density gradient centrifugation was the method used to isolate PBMCs. The germline V gene provides CDR1 SGHRS and CDR2 YFSETQ. The CDR3 holds 16 amino acids from the cysteine to the phenylalanine. The retained sequence is limited to the CDR3, 48 bases, with the frame set at the first base. V is clipped by 1 base and J by 1 base, and the sequence between their germline boundaries is 14 bases long. In the case of this clonotype: Its antigen is unknown. Base qualities are not provided; no much larger clone lies one nucleotide away.

The chain couples TRBV5-1 to TRBJ1-1; no D gene is confidently identified. The sample taken for sequencing was PBMCs or a T cell subset sorted from them (not recorded which). The receptor's source is an adult woman who had mild COVID-19 (a few samples of this study predate the infection). The sample titles of this study are shuffled in the database, so cell type and time point are left out; the donor was told from shared clones. The DNA is as follows: TGCGCCAGCAGCTTGAATGGCGGACGGGGGAACACTGAAGCTTTCTTT. It specifies CASSLNGGRGNTEAFF.